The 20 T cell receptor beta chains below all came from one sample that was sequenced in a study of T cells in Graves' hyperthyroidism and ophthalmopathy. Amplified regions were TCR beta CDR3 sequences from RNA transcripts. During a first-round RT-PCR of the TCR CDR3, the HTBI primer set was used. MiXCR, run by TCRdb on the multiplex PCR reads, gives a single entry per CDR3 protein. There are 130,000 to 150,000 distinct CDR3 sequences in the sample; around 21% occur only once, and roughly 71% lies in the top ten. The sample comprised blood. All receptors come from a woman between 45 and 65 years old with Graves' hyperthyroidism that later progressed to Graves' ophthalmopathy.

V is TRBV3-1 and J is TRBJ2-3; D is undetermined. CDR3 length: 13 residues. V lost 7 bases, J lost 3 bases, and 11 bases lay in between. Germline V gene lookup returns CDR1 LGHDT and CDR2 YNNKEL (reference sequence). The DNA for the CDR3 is TGTGCCAGCAACAGACTCGGGACAGATACGCAGTATTTT. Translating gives CASNRLGTDTQYF.

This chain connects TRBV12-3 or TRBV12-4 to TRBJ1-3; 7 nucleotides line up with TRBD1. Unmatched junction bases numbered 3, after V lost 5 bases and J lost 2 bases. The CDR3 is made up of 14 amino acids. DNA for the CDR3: TGTGCCAGCAGTCTCACAGGGGCTGGAAACACCATATATTTT. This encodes CASSLTGAGNTIYF.

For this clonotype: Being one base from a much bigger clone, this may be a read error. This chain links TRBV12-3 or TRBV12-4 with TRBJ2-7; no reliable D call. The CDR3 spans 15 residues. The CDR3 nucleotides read TGTGCCGGCAGTTCCTGGGTTTCCCGAGCCTACGAGCAGTACTTC. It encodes CAGSSWVSRAYEQYF.

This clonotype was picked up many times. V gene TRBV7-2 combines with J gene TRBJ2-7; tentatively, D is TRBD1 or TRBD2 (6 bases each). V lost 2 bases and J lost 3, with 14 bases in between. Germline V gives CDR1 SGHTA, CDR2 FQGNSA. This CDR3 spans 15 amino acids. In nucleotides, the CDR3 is TGTGCCAGCAGCTTATCGGGGGCGCTAAACTACGAGCAGTACTTC. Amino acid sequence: CASSLSGALNYEQYF.

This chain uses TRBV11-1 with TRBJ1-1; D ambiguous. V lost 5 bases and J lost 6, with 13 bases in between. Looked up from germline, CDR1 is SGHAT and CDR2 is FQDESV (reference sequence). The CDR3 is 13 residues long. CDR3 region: CASSPTRDAEAFF. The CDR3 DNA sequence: TGTGCCAGCAGCCCGACCCGGGATGCTGAAGCTTTCTTT.

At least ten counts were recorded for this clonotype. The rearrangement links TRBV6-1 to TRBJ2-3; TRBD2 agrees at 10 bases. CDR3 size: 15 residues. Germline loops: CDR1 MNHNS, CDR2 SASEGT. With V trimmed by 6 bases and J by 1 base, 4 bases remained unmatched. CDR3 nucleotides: TGTGCCAGCAGCCACGGACTAGCGGGCACAGATACGCAGTATTTT. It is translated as CASSHGLAGTDTQYF.

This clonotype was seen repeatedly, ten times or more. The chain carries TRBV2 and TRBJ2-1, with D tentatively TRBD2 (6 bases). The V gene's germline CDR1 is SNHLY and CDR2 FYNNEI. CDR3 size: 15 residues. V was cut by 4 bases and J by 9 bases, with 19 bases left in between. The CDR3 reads CASSVYGRGFSEQFF. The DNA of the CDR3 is TGTGCCAGCAGTGTTTACGGGAGAGGCTTTAGTGAGCAGTTCTTC.

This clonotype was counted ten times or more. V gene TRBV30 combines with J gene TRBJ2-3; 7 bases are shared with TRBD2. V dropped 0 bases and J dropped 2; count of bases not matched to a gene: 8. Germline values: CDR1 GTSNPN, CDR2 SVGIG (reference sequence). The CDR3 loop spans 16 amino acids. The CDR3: CAWSVLSSGPTDTQYF. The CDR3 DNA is TGTGCCTGGAGTGTACTTTCTAGCGGACCCACAGATACGCAGTATTTT.

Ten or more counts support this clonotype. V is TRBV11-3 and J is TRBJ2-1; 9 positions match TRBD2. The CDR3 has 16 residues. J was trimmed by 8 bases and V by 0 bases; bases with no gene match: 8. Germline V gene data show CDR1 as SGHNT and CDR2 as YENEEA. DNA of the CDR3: TGTGCCAGCAGCTTAGAGGGGGGACTAGCCAAGCATGAGCAGTTCTTC. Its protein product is CASSLEGGLAKHEQFF.

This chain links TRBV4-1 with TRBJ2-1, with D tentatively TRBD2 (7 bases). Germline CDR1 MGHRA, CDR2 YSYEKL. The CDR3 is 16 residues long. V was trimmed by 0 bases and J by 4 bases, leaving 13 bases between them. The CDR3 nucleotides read TGCGCCAGCAGCCAAGATGGAAGGGGGGGGTACAATGAGCAGTTCTTC. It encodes CASSQDGRGGYNEQFF.

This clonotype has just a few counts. CDR3 coding DNA: TGTGCCAGCAGCTCGGGCCCGGGAACAACCTACGAGCAGTACTTC. It yields the protein CASSSGPGTTYEQYF. The chain uses TRBV7-6 and TRBJ2-7, with a possible D match to TRBD2 (5 bases). This CDR3 is 15 amino acids long. Between the trimmed V and J ends, which lost 4 bases and 2 bases, there was a span of 15 bases. Germline V gives CDR1 SGHVS, CDR2 FNYEAQ. The complete variable domain, with remaining parts taken from reference TRBV7-6 and TRBJ2-7, reads GAGVSQSPRYKVTKRGQDVALRCDPISGHVSLYWYRQALGQGPEFLTYFNYEAQQDKSGLPNDRFSAERPEGSISTLTIQRTEQRDSAMYRCASSSGPGTTYEQYFGPGTRLTVT.

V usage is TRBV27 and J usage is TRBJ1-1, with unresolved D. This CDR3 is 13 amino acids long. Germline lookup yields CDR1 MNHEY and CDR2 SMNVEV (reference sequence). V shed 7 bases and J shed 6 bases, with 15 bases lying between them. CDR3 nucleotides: TGTGCCAGCACCCCCCCGGGGAGGGCTGAAGCTTTCTTT. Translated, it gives CASTPPGRAEAFF.

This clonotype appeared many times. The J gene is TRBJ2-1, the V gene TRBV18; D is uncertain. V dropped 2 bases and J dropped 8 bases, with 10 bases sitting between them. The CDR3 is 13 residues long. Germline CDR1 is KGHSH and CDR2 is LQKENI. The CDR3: CASSPVSRYEQFF. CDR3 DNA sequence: TGTGCCAGCTCACCAGTTTCCCGGTATGAGCAGTTCTTC.

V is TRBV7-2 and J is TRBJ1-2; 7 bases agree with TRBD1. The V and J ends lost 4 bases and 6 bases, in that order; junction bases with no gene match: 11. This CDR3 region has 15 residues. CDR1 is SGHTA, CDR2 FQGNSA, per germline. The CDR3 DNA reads TGTGCCAGCAGCTCCACAGGGGTCCCTCGGGATGGCTACACCTTC. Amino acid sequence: CASSSTGVPRDGYTF.

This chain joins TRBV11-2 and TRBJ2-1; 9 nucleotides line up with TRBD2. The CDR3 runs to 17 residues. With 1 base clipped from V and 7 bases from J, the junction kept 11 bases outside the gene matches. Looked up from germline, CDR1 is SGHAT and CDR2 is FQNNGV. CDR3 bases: TGTGCCAGCAGCTTAGCTTTGTTGGCTAGCGGGATGAATGAGCAGTTCTTC. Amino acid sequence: CASSLALLASGMNEQFF.

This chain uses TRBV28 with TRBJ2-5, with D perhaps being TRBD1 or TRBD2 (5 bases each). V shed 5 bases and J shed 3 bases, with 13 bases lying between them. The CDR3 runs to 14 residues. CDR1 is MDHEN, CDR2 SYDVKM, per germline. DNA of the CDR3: TGTGCCAGCAGTCCCTGGAGGACAAAAGAGACCCAGTACTTC. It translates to CASSPWRTKETQYF.

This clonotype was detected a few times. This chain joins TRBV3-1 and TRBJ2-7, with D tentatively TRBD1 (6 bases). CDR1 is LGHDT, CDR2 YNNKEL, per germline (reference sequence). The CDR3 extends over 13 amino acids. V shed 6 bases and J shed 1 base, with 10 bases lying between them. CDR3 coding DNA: TGTGCCAGCAGATACGGACAGTCCTACGAGCAGTACTTC. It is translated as CASRYGQSYEQYF.

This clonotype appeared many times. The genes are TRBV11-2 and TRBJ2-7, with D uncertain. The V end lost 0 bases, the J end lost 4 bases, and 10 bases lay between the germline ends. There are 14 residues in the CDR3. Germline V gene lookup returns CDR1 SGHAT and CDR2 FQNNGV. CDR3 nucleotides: TGTGCCAGCAGCTTAGACCTCGGGCCGTACGAGCAGTACTTC. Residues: CASSLDLGPYEQYF.

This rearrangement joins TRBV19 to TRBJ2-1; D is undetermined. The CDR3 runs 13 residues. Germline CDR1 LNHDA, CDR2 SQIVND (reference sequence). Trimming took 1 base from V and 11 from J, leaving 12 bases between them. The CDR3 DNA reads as TGTGCCAGTAGTATAGTGGTGGGGATCAAGCAGTTCTTC. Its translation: CASSIVVGIKQFF.

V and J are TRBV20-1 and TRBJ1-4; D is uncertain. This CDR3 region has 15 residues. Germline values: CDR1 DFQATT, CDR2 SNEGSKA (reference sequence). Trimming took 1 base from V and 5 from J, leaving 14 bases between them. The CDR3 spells CSARVPGNWNEKLFF. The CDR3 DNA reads TGCAGTGCTAGAGTACCGGGGAACTGGAATGAAAAACTGTTTTTT.